This TCR beta chain was recovered during a study of blood T cell repertoires in COVID-19. About the research overall: In each case, the material was cDNA or gDNA derived from T cells, B-cell-depleted T cells, or PBMCs.

CDR1 is LNHDA, CDR2 SQIVND, per germline (reference sequence). The CDR3 sequence is 11 residues long. With 4 bases removed from V and 5 bases from J, the gap between germline ends came to 2 bases. Per the original methods: Amplifying reference gene primers gave estimates of nucleated cell counts. Sequenced by immunoSEQ multiplex PCR; TCRdb stores in-frame clones only, minus some. V and J calls plus clone size are reproduced from that table; the DNA served to infer D and trimming. The table records about 340,000 clones, 75% to 90% of them present only once. The sequenced sample was peripheral blood. The V call is TRBV19, the J call TRBJ2-2; D remains unclear. The sequence was collected from a woman between 50 and 59 years old with COVID-19, enrolled during active disease. The CDR3 DNA follows: TGTGCCAGTAGTACGACCGGGGAGCTGTTTTTT. Translating gives CASSTTGELFF.